The sequence of this T cell receptor beta chain was determined in a study of OX40 agonist ivuxolimab in advanced cancers. Findings and limits, study-wide: In a subset of nonresponders, normalized T-cell clonal expansion was also low. Both blood CD4+ and CD8+ T cells showed clonal growth by week 6 at 0.1 to 3.0 mg/kg.

Using immunoSEQ multiplex PCR, the repertoire was profiled, and TCRdb retains in-frame clones only, with some absent. The table records 70,000 to 80,000 clones, about 93% of them present only once. With respect to this clone: Its matching antigen is unknown.

In germline, CDR1 is MGHDK, CDR2 SYGVNS. The CDR3 covers 13 residues. Trimming took off 4 bases at V and 4 bases at J, with 10 bases between the two ends. The receptor comes from an adult with an advanced solid tumor such as melanoma, head and neck, liver or kidney cancer. This rearrangement joins TRBV25-1 to TRBJ1-2, with D hard to call. The source material was CD4+ or CD8+ T cells sorted from blood, sampled in a trial of the OX40 agonist ivuxolimab. The CDR3 protein is CASSGGNFYGYTF. CDR3 in DNA: TGTGCCAGCAGTGGAGGGAACTTCTATGGCTACACCTTC.